Presented here are 5 T cell receptor beta chains from one specimen sequenced in a study of cytotoxic CD8 clonotypes in ibrutinib-treated CLL. Assay: immunoSEQ multiplex PCR; the TCRdb copy retains only in-frame clones and omits some. The sample holds approximately 40,000 clones, about 70% seen once. The sample was PBMCs, taken at disease progression, from a patient treated with ibrutinib. Source of these receptors: a human donor with chronic lymphocytic leukemia.

The rearrangement uses TRBV11-2 and TRBJ2-7; 12 bases fit TRBD2. The length of the CDR3 is 16 residues. Germline V CDR1 and CDR2: SGHAT, FQNNGV. With 5 bases clipped from V and 3 bases from J, the junction kept 8 bases outside the gene matches. The CDR3 DNA reads TGTGCCAGCAGCACCGCCGGGACTAGCGGGCTCTACGAGCAGTACTTC. It encodes CASSTAGTSGLYEQYF.

The CDR3 protein is CASGPRDRLNQPQHF. In nucleotides, the CDR3 is TGTGCTAGTGGTCCGCGGGACAGGCTCAATCAGCCCCAGCATTTT. The J gene is TRBJ1-5, the V gene TRBV12-5; 8 nucleotides align to TRBD1. V gave up 5 bases and J gave up 3 bases; unmatched junction bases: 6. The CDR3 sequence is 15 residues long. The germline CDR1 and CDR2 sequences are LGHNT and FRNRAP.

The chain combines TRBV7-6 with TRBJ2-7; perhaps TRBD2 as D (5 bases). This CDR3 has 14 amino acids. Germline CDR1 and CDR2: SGHVS and FNYEAQ. V gave up 0 bases and J gave up 7 bases, with 13 bases separating them. CDR3 DNA sequence: TGTGCCAGCAGCTTAGCGAATCGGGGTGGGGAGCAGTACTTC. The encoded protein is CASSLANRGGEQYF.

The V call is TRBV19, the J call TRBJ1-1; D remains ambiguous. CDR1 and CDR2 (germline): LNHDA, SQIVND (reference sequence). Trimming left V 3 bases short and J 3 bases short, with 11 bases between. The CDR3 runs 14 residues. CDR3 loop: CASSIELWYTEAFF. The CDR3 region has the DNA TGTGCCAGTAGTATCGAGCTTTGGTACACTGAAGCTTTCTTT.

This clone was recorded only once. This sequence joins TRBV5-5 and TRBJ2-7; TRBD1 matches 8 bases. Germline CDR1 is SGHKS and CDR2 is YYEKEE (reference sequence). The CDR3 is made up of 15 amino acids. V shed 5 bases and J 9 bases; nucleotides not matched to a gene: 16. The DNA for the CDR3 is TGTGCCAGCAGATCCACGGGACAGGCGGCCGTGGGGCAGTACTTC. Translated, it gives CASRSTGQAAVGQYF.